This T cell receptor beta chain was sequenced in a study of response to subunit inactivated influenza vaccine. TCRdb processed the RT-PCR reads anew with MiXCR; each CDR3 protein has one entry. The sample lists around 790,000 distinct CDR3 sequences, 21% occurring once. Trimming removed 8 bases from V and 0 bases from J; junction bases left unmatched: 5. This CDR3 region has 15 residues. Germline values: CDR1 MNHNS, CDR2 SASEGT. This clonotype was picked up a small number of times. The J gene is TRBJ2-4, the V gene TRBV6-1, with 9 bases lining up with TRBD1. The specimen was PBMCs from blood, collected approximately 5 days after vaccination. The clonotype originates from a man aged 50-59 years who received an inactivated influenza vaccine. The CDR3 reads CASPGTGIAKNIQYF. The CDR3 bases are TGTGCCAGCCCCGGGACAGGGATAGCCAAAAACATTCAGTACTTC.